This is a list of T cell receptor beta chains from one sample in a study of graft-versus-host responses after intestinal transplantation. These receptors have no known antigen. TCRdb keeps only in-frame clones here, not all; method: immunoSEQ multiplex PCR. The table includes over 100,000 clones, 85% to 95% detected once. Sequencing used unstimulated CD8+ T cells sorted from spleen or lymph node cells, obtained before transplant. All receptors come from a human donor who was the organ donor for an intestinal transplant. The CDR3 runs from the conserved cysteine through the conserved F or W. The order of the fields is D gene, J gene, V gene, clone size, CDR3 protein, CDR3 DNA. D genes are given only for firm matches. Expanded clones are given a class, and other clones once, few, many or no size at all.

d_call: TRBD1; j_call: TRBJ2-7; v_call: TRBV29-1; clone_size: NA; cdr3_aa: CSASGTGVYEQYF; cdr3_nt: TGCAGCGCTTCCGGGACAGGGGTTTACGAGCAGTACTTC
d_call: TRBD1; j_call: TRBJ1-1; v_call: TRBV29-1; clone_size: NA; cdr3_aa: CSVVQGGGTEAFF; cdr3_nt: TGCAGCGTCGTACAGGGGGGCGGCACTGAAGCTTTCTTT
d_call: NA; j_call: TRBJ2-1; v_call: TRBV6-1; clone_size: once; cdr3_aa: CASSEHSFNEQFF; cdr3_nt: TGTGCCAGCAGTGAACACTCCTTCAATGAGCAGTTCTTC
d_call: TRBD2; j_call: TRBJ2-2; v_call: TRBV29-1; clone_size: NA; cdr3_aa: CSVEGMGEGNTGELFF; cdr3_nt: TGCAGCGTTGAAGGCATGGGGGAGGGAAACACCGGGGAGCTGTTTTTT
d_call: TRBD2; j_call: TRBJ2-1; v_call: TRBV5-1; clone_size: NA; cdr3_aa: CASGTGTSNEQFF; cdr3_nt: TGCGCCAGCGGTACCGGGACTAGCAATGAGCAGTTCTTC
d_call: NA; j_call: TRBJ2-5; v_call: TRBV7-9; clone_size: NA; cdr3_aa: CASSELQGYQETQYF; cdr3_nt: TGTGCCAGCAGCGAATTGCAGGGATACCAAGAGACCCAGTACTTC
d_call: NA; j_call: TRBJ2-1; v_call: TRBV27; clone_size: NA; cdr3_aa: CASSPSRGNEQFF; cdr3_nt: TGTGCCAGCAGCCCCAGCCGAGGAAATGAGCAGTTCTTC
d_call: NA; j_call: TRBJ2-7; v_call: TRBV2; clone_size: NA; cdr3_aa: CASSGQPGGHEQYF; cdr3_nt: TGTGCCAGCAGTGGACAGCCTGGGGGCCACGAGCAGTACTTC
d_call: NA; j_call: TRBJ1-5; v_call: TRBV30; clone_size: NA; cdr3_aa: CACVRTVSNQPQHF; cdr3_nt: TGTGCCTGCGTACGGACCGTTAGCAATCAGCCCCAGCATTTT
d_call: NA; j_call: TRBJ2-3; v_call: TRBV27; clone_size: NA; cdr3_aa: CASSLSPSARGDTQYF; cdr3_nt: TGTGCCAGCAGTTTATCCCCAAGCGCCCGAGGAGATACGCAGTATTTT
d_call: NA; j_call: TRBJ2-7; v_call: TRBV27; clone_size: NA; cdr3_aa: CASSRWGGPYEQYF; cdr3_nt: TGTGCCAGCAGTCGGTGGGGGGGCCCCTACGAGCAGTACTTC
d_call: TRBD1; j_call: TRBJ2-2; v_call: TRBV6-5; clone_size: NA; cdr3_aa: CASSYGDSELFF; cdr3_nt: TGTGCCAGCAGTTATGGGGACAGTGAGCTGTTTTTT
d_call: TRBD1; j_call: TRBJ2-7; v_call: TRBV2; clone_size: NA; cdr3_aa: CAMNWGQGFEQYF; cdr3_nt: TGTGCCATGAACTGGGGACAGGGGTTCGAGCAGTACTTC
d_call: TRBD2; j_call: TRBJ2-7; v_call: TRBV18; clone_size: NA; cdr3_aa: CASSPGGATHEQYF; cdr3_nt: TGTGCCAGCTCACCGGGAGGGGCAACCCACGAGCAGTACTTC
d_call: NA; j_call: TRBJ1-5; v_call: TRBV30; clone_size: NA; cdr3_aa: CAWSGVREEQPQHF; cdr3_nt: TGTGCCTGGAGTGGTGTGAGGGAAGAGCAGCCCCAGCATTTT
d_call: TRBD1; j_call: TRBJ2-7; v_call: TRBV4-1; clone_size: NA; cdr3_aa: CASSQPDRGFPYEQYF; cdr3_nt: TGCGCCAGCAGCCAACCGGACAGGGGGTTCCCCTACGAGCAGTACTTC
d_call: NA; j_call: TRBJ2-1; v_call: TRBV6-5; clone_size: NA; cdr3_aa: CASSYDWPGSYNEQFF; cdr3_nt: TGTGCCAGCAGTTACGACTGGCCGGGATCCTACAATGAGCAGTTCTTC
d_call: NA; j_call: TRBJ1-1; v_call: TRBV30; clone_size: NA; cdr3_aa: CAWSSRAVMNTEAFF; cdr3_nt: TGTGCCTGGAGTTCCCGGGCCGTTATGAACACTGAAGCTTTCTTT
d_call: TRBD2; j_call: TRBJ2-7; v_call: TRBV2; clone_size: NA; cdr3_aa: CASLAGGPQYF; cdr3_nt: TGTGCCAGTCTAGCGGGAGGGCCTCAGTACTTC
d_call: NA; j_call: TRBJ2-1; v_call: TRBV5-1; clone_size: NA; cdr3_aa: CASSLTSYNEQFF; cdr3_nt: TGCGCCAGCAGCTTGACCAGCTACAATGAGCAGTTCTTC
d_call: TRBD1; j_call: TRBJ2-7; v_call: TRBV27; clone_size: NA; cdr3_aa: CASRDRDSYEQYF; cdr3_nt: TGTGCCAGCCGGGACAGGGACTCCTACGAGCAGTACTTC
d_call: TRBD2; j_call: TRBJ2-5; v_call: TRBV7-2; clone_size: NA; cdr3_aa: CASSLIASGRWETQYF; cdr3_nt: TGTGCCAGCAGCTTAATAGCTAGCGGGAGGTGGGAGACCCAGTACTTC
d_call: NA; j_call: TRBJ2-5; v_call: TRBV14; clone_size: NA; cdr3_aa: CASSELPWTAQETQYF; cdr3_nt: TGTGCCAGCAGCGAACTACCGTGGACAGCCCAAGAGACCCAGTACTTC
d_call: NA; j_call: TRBJ1-1; v_call: TRBV5-6; clone_size: few; cdr3_aa: CASSARWAEAFF; cdr3_nt: TGTGCCAGCAGCGCCAGGTGGGCTGAAGCTTTCTTT
d_call: TRBD1; j_call: TRBJ1-2; v_call: TRBV27; clone_size: NA; cdr3_aa: CASSVRQGANGYTF; cdr3_nt: TGTGCCAGCAGTGTGAGACAGGGGGCTAATGGCTACACCTTC
d_call: TRBD2; j_call: TRBJ2-5; v_call: TRBV10-1; clone_size: once; cdr3_aa: CASTNTSGWETQYF; cdr3_nt: TGCGCCAGCACTAATACTAGCGGATGGGAGACCCAGTACTTC
d_call: NA; j_call: TRBJ2-3; v_call: TRBV7-2; clone_size: NA; cdr3_aa: CASSLDRGAGDTQYF; cdr3_nt: TGTGCCAGCAGCTTAGATCGGGGGGCGGGGGATACGCAGTATTTT
d_call: TRBD2; j_call: TRBJ2-1; v_call: TRBV10-1; clone_size: once; cdr3_aa: CASSSPGGPYNEQFF; cdr3_nt: TGCGCCAGCAGTTCCCCGGGAGGACCTTACAATGAGCAGTTCTTC
d_call: NA; j_call: TRBJ2-7; v_call: TRBV5-1; clone_size: NA; cdr3_aa: CASSSGRIPYEQYF; cdr3_nt: TGCGCCAGCAGCTCTGGCCGGATTCCCTACGAGCAGTACTTC
d_call: NA; j_call: TRBJ2-1; v_call: TRBV29-1; clone_size: NA; cdr3_aa: CSVASSWGVSSYNEQFF; cdr3_nt: TGCAGCGTCGCGTCATCATGGGGGGTCAGCTCCTACAATGAGCAGTTCTTC
d_call: TRBD1; j_call: TRBJ2-2; v_call: TRBV27; clone_size: NA; cdr3_aa: CASSTDRVGGELFF; cdr3_nt: TGTGCCAGCAGTACAGACAGGGTAGGCGGGGAGCTGTTTTTT
d_call: NA; j_call: TRBJ1-5; v_call: TRBV6-5; clone_size: NA; cdr3_aa: CASSYSVRGGQPQHF; cdr3_nt: TGTGCCAGCAGTTACTCGGTCAGGGGTGGACAGCCCCAGCATTTT
d_call: TRBD2; j_call: TRBJ2-7; v_call: TRBV27; clone_size: few; cdr3_aa: CASSLSTSGSYEQYF; cdr3_nt: TGTGCCAGCAGTTTATCGACTAGCGGGAGCTACGAGCAGTACTTC
d_call: NA; j_call: TRBJ2-2; v_call: TRBV28; clone_size: NA; cdr3_aa: CASSWGGGITGELFF; cdr3_nt: TGTGCCAGCAGTTGGGGTGGGGGAATCACCGGGGAGCTGTTTTTT
d_call: TRBD2; j_call: TRBJ2-7; v_call: TRBV27; clone_size: NA; cdr3_aa: CASSLQLAGGEQYF; cdr3_nt: TGTGCCAGCAGTTTGCAACTAGCGGGAGGGGAGCAGTACTTC
d_call: NA; j_call: TRBJ2-7; v_call: TRBV15; clone_size: NA; cdr3_aa: CATSRDRPTKVYEQYF; cdr3_nt: TGTGCCACCAGCAGAGATCGACCGACAAAAGTCTACGAGCAGTACTTC
d_call: NA; j_call: TRBJ2-1; v_call: TRBV7-9; clone_size: NA; cdr3_aa: CASSLLGHTHGEQFF; cdr3_nt: TGTGCCAGCAGCTTACTGGGACACACCCACGGTGAGCAGTTCTTC
d_call: TRBD2; j_call: TRBJ2-3; v_call: TRBV5-1; clone_size: NA; cdr3_aa: CASSGFSGLSSGRVPDTQYF; cdr3_nt: TGCGCCAGCAGCGGGTTTTCTGGTTTGTCTAGCGGGAGAGTCCCAGATACGCAGTATTTT
d_call: TRBD2; j_call: TRBJ2-1; v_call: TRBV29-1; clone_size: NA; cdr3_aa: CSVDLAGGPWNEQFF; cdr3_nt: TGCAGCGTTGATCTAGCGGGAGGCCCTTGGAATGAGCAGTTCTTC
d_call: NA; j_call: TRBJ2-1; v_call: TRBV19; clone_size: NA; cdr3_aa: CASSMGGSSYNEQFF; cdr3_nt: TGTGCCAGTAGTATGGGGGGTAGCTCCTACAATGAGCAGTTCTTC
d_call: TRBD1; j_call: TRBJ2-6; v_call: TRBV9; clone_size: NA; cdr3_aa: CASRENRGGGANVLTF; cdr3_nt: TGTGCCAGCAGAGAGAACAGGGGTGGTGGGGCCAACGTCCTGACTTTC
d_call: TRBD1; j_call: TRBJ2-7; v_call: TRBV28; clone_size: NA; cdr3_aa: CASSLQGADEQYF; cdr3_nt: TGTGCCAGCAGTTTACAGGGGGCGGACGAGCAGTACTTC
d_call: NA; j_call: TRBJ2-2; v_call: TRBV19; clone_size: NA; cdr3_aa: CASSPPQGPQWNTGELFF; cdr3_nt: TGTGCCAGTAGTCCCCCCCAGGGCCCTCAGTGGAACACCGGGGAGCTGTTTTTT
d_call: TRBD1; j_call: TRBJ1-2; v_call: TRBV10-2; clone_size: NA; cdr3_aa: CATLGQGYGYTF; cdr3_nt: TGCGCCACCTTAGGACAGGGATATGGCTACACCTTC
d_call: TRBD2; j_call: TRBJ2-2; v_call: TRBV7-3; clone_size: NA; cdr3_aa: CASSQRLAGANTGELFF; cdr3_nt: TGTGCCAGCAGCCAAAGGTTAGCGGGAGCTAACACCGGGGAGCTGTTTTTT
d_call: NA; j_call: TRBJ2-7; v_call: TRBV30; clone_size: NA; cdr3_aa: CAWTEAPFSYEQYF; cdr3_nt: TGTGCCTGGACTGAGGCACCTTTCTCCTACGAGCAGTACTTC
d_call: TRBD2; j_call: TRBJ2-1; v_call: TRBV7-6; clone_size: NA; cdr3_aa: CASSLEASGRGEQFF; cdr3_nt: TGTGCCAGCAGCTTAGAGGCTAGCGGGAGGGGCGAGCAGTTCTTC
d_call: NA; j_call: TRBJ2-2; v_call: TRBV19; clone_size: NA; cdr3_aa: CASKHYREGAGELFF; cdr3_nt: TGTGCCAGCAAACATTACAGGGAGGGAGCCGGGGAGCTGTTTTTT